What follows are 32 T cell receptor beta chains derived from one specimen sequenced in a study of cytomegalovirus exposure and HLA in healthy donors. The primer mix had 60 Vbeta and 13 Jbeta primers. TCRdb's copy holds only in-frame clones and misses some; the assay was immunoSEQ multiplex PCR. The table has 64,000 or so clones, about 70% seen once. Sequencing input: PBMCs. Receptor source: a man aged 40-49 years in good health and CMV-seropositive.

The V and J genes are TRBV2 and TRBJ2-7, with no clear D. This CDR3 has 14 residues. V lost 8 bases and J 2 bases, leaving 16 bases between the germline ends. Per the germline V gene, CDR1 is SNHLY and CDR2 is FYNNEI. The CDR3 protein is CASEKTSGAYEQYF. As DNA, the CDR3 is TGTGCCAGCGAAAAAACCTCGGGTGCCTACGAGCAGTACTTC.

V and J are TRBV29-1 and TRBJ1-3; D is possibly TRBD1 (6 bases). This CDR3 is 14 amino acids long. Per the germline V gene, CDR1 is SQVTM and CDR2 is ANQGSEA. V was shortened by 6 bases and J by 0 bases, with 12 bases between the two germline ends. The CDR3 loop is CSVSWTVSGNTIYF. The CDR3, as DNA: TGCAGCGTCTCTTGGACAGTCTCTGGAAACACCATATATTTT.

In its sample, this clone was seen a few times. The chain joins TRBV5-1 to TRBJ1-3; weak D call: TRBD1 (6 bases). In germline, CDR1 is SGHRS, CDR2 YFSETQ. V shed 3 bases and J shed 3 bases, with 19 bases lying between them. CDR3 length equals 17 residues. CDR3 amino acids: CASSWGGSQDYGNTIYF. CDR3 sequence (DNA): TGCGCCAGCAGCTGGGGGGGCAGCCAAGATTATGGAAACACCATATATTTT. The full variable domain, its missing parts supplied by reference TRBV5-1 and TRBJ1-3, is KAGVTQTPRYLIKTRGQQVTLSCSPISGHRSVSWYQQTPGQGLQFLFEYFSETQRNKGNFPGRFSGRQFSNSRSEMNVSTLELGDSALYLCASSWGGSQDYGNTIYFGEGSWLTVV.

The gene calls are TRBV29-1 and TRBJ2-1, with D perhaps TRBD2 (6 bases). Trimming removed 5 bases from V and 10 bases from J, with 15 bases in between. Germline CDR1 is SQVTM and CDR2 is ANQGSEA. CDR3 length: 12 residues. Here the CDR3 DNA reads TGCAGCGTTATCCGGGGTGGGGGGGAGCAGTTCTTC. Encoded protein: CSVIRGGGEQFF.

CDR3 DNA sequence: TGTGCCAGCTCACCCGGACAGGCCTATGGCTACACCTTC. Translating it yields CASSPGQAYGYTF. The V and J genes are TRBV18 and TRBJ1-2; 7 bases line up with TRBD1. J was trimmed by 4 bases and V by 3 bases; bases with no gene match: 2. The CDR3 spans 13 residues. Germline CDR1 is KGHSH and CDR2 is LQKENI.

The chain carries TRBV30 and TRBJ1-1; 12 bases map to TRBD1. The length of the CDR3 is 16 residues. Germline CDR1 reads GTSNPN; CDR2 reads SVGIG (reference sequence). The junction had 9 bases not matched to a gene; V was cut back by 2 bases and J by 5 bases. CDR3 sequence (DNA): TGTGCCTGGAGTTACCCGGGACAGGGGGCGCGGACTGAAGCTTTCTTT. It is translated as CAWSYPGQGARTEAFF. Supplemented by reference TRBV30 and TRBJ1-1, the full variable domain reads SQTIHQWPATLVQPVGSPLSLECTVEGTSNPNLYWYRQAAGRGLQLLFYSVGIGQISSEVPQNLSASRPQDRQFILSSKKLLLSDSGFYLCAWSYPGQGARTEAFFGQGTRLTVV.

Only a few counts were recorded for this clone. J is TRBJ2-7 and V is TRBV12-5, with a possible D match to TRBD2 (6 bases). V was cut by 1 base and J by 0 bases, with 7 bases left in between. The CDR3 length is 14 residues. Germline lookup yields CDR1 LGHNT and CDR2 FRNRAP. Here the CDR3 DNA reads TGTGCTAGTGGTTTGGGCGGGATCTCCTACGAGCAGTACTTC. Its protein product is CASGLGGISYEQYF.

The chain has TRBV7-8 and TRBJ1-2; D unresolved. Germline-derived CDR1 and CDR2 are SGHVS and FQNEAQ. V lost 1 base and J lost 3, with 9 bases in between. CDR3 length equals 14 residues. The CDR3: CASSLDDWDYGYTF. Written as DNA, the CDR3 is TGTGCCAGCAGCTTAGACGACTGGGACTATGGCTACACCTTC.

The chain employs TRBV28 and TRBJ1-5, with 8 bases identical to TRBD1. The V segment lost 4 bases and the J segment 0 bases; nucleotides outside the gene matches: 5. The germline V gene encodes CDR1 MDHEN and CDR2 SYDVKM. CDR3 length: 16 amino acids. The CDR3 spells CASSSTGGYSNQPQHF. CDR3 coding DNA: TGTGCCAGCAGTTCCACAGGGGGGTATAGCAATCAGCCCCAGCATTTT.

J is TRBJ2-3 and V is TRBV7-9; 7 bases line up with TRBD1. From germline, CDR1 is SEHNR and CDR2 FQNEAQ (reference sequence). Unmatched junction bases numbered 4, after V lost 1 base and J lost 6 bases. There are 14 residues in the CDR3. CDR3 in amino acids: CASSLGQGVDTQYF. The DNA for the CDR3 is TGTGCCAGCAGCTTAGGTCAGGGGGTTGATACGCAGTATTTT. Based on the CDR3 plus reference TRBV7-9 and TRBJ2-3, the full variable domain is DTGVSQNPRHKITKRGQNVTFRCDPISEHNRLYWYRQTLGQGPEFLTYFQNEAQLEKSRLLSDRFSAERPKGSFSTLEIQRTEQGDSAMYLCASSLGQGVDTQYFGPGTRLTVL.

The rearrangement uses TRBV14 and TRBJ2-1, with 14 bases fitting TRBD2. V shed 0 bases and J 7 bases; nucleotides not matched to a gene: 20. This CDR3 has 22 residues. CDR1 and CDR2 from the germline V gene are SGHDN and FVKESK. The CDR3 loop reads CASSQDNRAGRPGTSGRNEQFF. CDR3 nucleotides: TGTGCCAGCAGCCAAGATAATCGGGCAGGCCGCCCCGGGACTAGCGGGAGAAATGAGCAGTTCTTC.

This clone was seen more than once but under ten times. The J gene is TRBJ2-1, the V gene TRBV5-1; D possibly corresponds to TRBD2 (5 bases). The germline gives CDR1 SGHRS, CDR2 YFSETQ. The V end lost 4 bases, the J end lost 3 bases, and 17 bases lay between the germline ends. The CDR3 runs to 16 residues. CDR3 nucleotides: TGCGCCAGCAGCCGAGAGGTGGGAGTTGTCTACAATGAGCAGTTCTTC. Translation gives CASSREVGVVYNEQFF. Full variable domain (rest looked up from reference TRBV5-1 and TRBJ2-1): KAGVTQTPRYLIKTRGQQVTLSCSPISGHRSVSWYQQTPGQGLQFLFEYFSETQRNKGNFPGRFSGRQFSNSRSEMNVSTLELGDSALYLCASSREVGVVYNEQFFGPGTRLTVL.

The chain joins TRBV28 to TRBJ2-7; D is perhaps TRBD1 (5 bases). This CDR3 is built from 12 residues. V was cut by 5 bases and J by 2 bases, with 7 bases left in between. The V gene's germline CDR1 is MDHEN and CDR2 SYDVKM. The CDR3 reads CASSGQTYEQYF. The CDR3 coding sequence is TGTGCCAGCAGTGGACAAACCTACGAGCAGTACTTC.

V is TRBV7-2 and J is TRBJ1-1; possibly TRBD1 for D (6 bases). V lost 1 base, J lost 5 bases, and 8 bases lay in between. CDR3 length equals 13 residues. Germline V gene lookup returns CDR1 SGHTA and CDR2 FQGNSA. For the CDR3, the DNA is TGTGCCAGCAGCTTAGGAGGGGGTACTGAAGCTTTCTTT. Protein: CASSLGGGTEAFF. Based on the CDR3 plus reference TRBV7-2 and TRBJ1-1, the full variable domain is GAGVSQSPSNKVTEKGKDVELRCDPISGHTALYWYRQSLGQGLEFLIYFQGNSAPDKSGLPSDRFSAERTGGSVSTLTIQRTQQEDSAVYLCASSLGGGTEAFFGQGTRLTVV.

There are a few counts of this clone. The genes are TRBV2 and TRBJ2-5; no reliable D call. Germline V gene sequence: CDR1 SNHLY, CDR2 FYNNEI. Trimming shortened V by 4 bases and J by 2 bases, and 14 bases separated the two germline ends. This CDR3 comprises 15 residues. The CDR3 loop reads CASSGGYGSQETQYF. DNA of the CDR3: TGTGCCAGCAGTGGCGGATATGGAAGTCAAGAGACCCAGTACTTC.

The CDR3: CASSRSGYEQYF. In nucleotides, the CDR3 is TGTGCCAGCAGCCGTAGCGGGTACGAGCAGTACTTC. V usage is TRBV6-5 and J usage is TRBJ2-7; 7 bases align to TRBD2. CDR1 and CDR2 (germline): MNHEY, SVGAGI. Trimming at V came to 6 bases and at J to 4 bases, leaving 3 bases not matched to a gene. The CDR3 has 12 residues.

This chain connects TRBV7-2 to TRBJ1-2; 7 positions agree with TRBD1. The CDR3 runs 17 residues. V shed 2 bases and J 8 bases; nucleotides not matched to a gene: 17. Germline V gene data show CDR1 as SGHTA and CDR2 as FQGNSA. This CDR3 reads CASSLPLRTGQDKGYTF. CDR3 bases: TGTGCCAGCAGCTTACCTCTAAGAACTGGACAGGATAAGGGCTACACCTTC.

This chain connects TRBV27 to TRBJ1-6, with D possibly being TRBD1 (5 bases). V was shortened by 0 bases and J by 7 bases, with 13 bases between the two germline ends. Germline V gives CDR1 MNHEY, CDR2 SMNVEV (reference sequence). The CDR3 extends over 16 amino acids. The chain's CDR3 is CASSLSQATPNSPLHF. The CDR3 bases are TGTGCCAGCAGTTTATCACAGGCTACCCCGAATTCACCCCTCCACTTT.

The rearrangement uses TRBV21-1 and TRBJ2-3; the table gives TRBD1 as D, unverified against the DNA. TRBV21-1 is tagged as a pseudogene. The CDR3 has 17 residues. DNA of the CDR3: TGTGCCAGCAGCAGGGAGACAGGAGGTCCACTGGGAGATACGCAGTATTTT. This gives the protein CASSRETGGPLGDTQYF.

This sequence joins TRBV12-1 and TRBJ1-2. TRBV12-1 is an annotated pseudogene. This CDR3 is 13 amino acids long. The CDR3: CASSFDGYYGYTF. The CDR3 DNA sequence: TGTGCCAGCAGCTTTGACGGGTACTATGGCTACACCTTC.

This clone was counted a single time. J is TRBJ2-3 and V is TRBV9; D remains unclear. Looked up from germline, CDR1 is SGDLS and CDR2 is YYNGEE. V lost 3 bases, J lost 0 bases, and 8 bases lay in between. The CDR3 covers 14 residues. The CDR3 loop reads CASSESPSTDTQYF. In DNA form, the CDR3 reads TGTGCCAGCAGCGAATCCCCTAGCACAGATACGCAGTATTTT.

The gene calls are TRBV9 and TRBJ2-7; TRBD2 matches at 13 bases. V shed 4 bases and J 5 bases; nucleotides not matched to a gene: 6. This CDR3 spans 15 amino acids. The germline V gene encodes CDR1 SGDLS and CDR2 YYNGEE. This chain's CDR3 is CASSLTSGRADEQYF. Written as DNA, the CDR3 is TGTGCCAGCAGCCTTACTAGCGGGAGGGCCGACGAGCAGTACTTC.

The V gene is TRBV5-6, the J gene TRBJ2-5, with TRBD2 matching 9 bases. CDR1 SGHDT and CDR2 YYEEEE come from the germline V gene. CDR3 length: 15 amino acids. The trim removed 4 bases at V and 5 bases at J, leaving 9 bases unmatched. In DNA, the CDR3 is TGTGCCAGCAGCAAACGCGGGGGGGCCGGGGAGACCCAGTACTTC. This translates into CASSKRGGAGETQYF.

This clone was seen a few times. The chain has TRBV5-8 and TRBJ2-4; TRBD1 matches 7 bases. V dropped 4 bases and J dropped 8; count of bases not matched to a gene: 6. This CDR3 has 13 residues. Germline loops: CDR1 SGHTS, CDR2 YDEGEE. In DNA form, the CDR3 reads TGTGCCAGCAGCGGGACAGCTTCGCACATTCAGTACTTC. It specifies CASSGTASHIQYF. The complete variable domain, with remaining parts taken from reference TRBV5-8 and TRBJ2-4, reads EAGVTQSPTHLIKTRGQQATLRCSPISGHTSVYWYQQALGLGLQFLLWYDEGEERNRGNFPPRFSGRQFPNYSSELNVNALELEDSALYLCASSGTASHIQYFGAGTRLSVL.

Only one count was recorded for this clone. The genes are TRBV30 and TRBJ2-1; 8 nucleotides agree with TRBD2. The CDR3 runs to 18 residues. Germline loops: CDR1 GTSNPN, CDR2 SVGIG (reference sequence). J lost 5 bases, V lost 4 bases, and 19 bases had no gene match. This CDR3 is CAWNRPAGGVAGNNEQFF. CDR3 in DNA: TGTGCCTGGAACCGGCCCGCGGGGGGAGTTGCCGGGAACAATGAGCAGTTCTTC.

V and J are TRBV5-1 and TRBJ1-1, with 7 bases fitting TRBD1. The CDR3 contains 15 residues. V shed 4 bases and J 4 bases; nucleotides not matched to a gene: 10. The germline gives CDR1 SGHRS, CDR2 YFSETQ. This chain's CDR3 is CASSKDRPGGTEAFF. The CDR3 DNA follows: TGCGCCAGCAGCAAGGACCGCCCAGGGGGCACTGAAGCTTTCTTT. The variable domain in full, completed from reference TRBV5-1 and TRBJ1-1, reads KAGVTQTPRYLIKTRGQQVTLSCSPISGHRSVSWYQQTPGQGLQFLFEYFSETQRNKGNFPGRFSGRQFSNSRSEMNVSTLELGDSALYLCASSKDRPGGTEAFFGQGTRLTVV.

The chain recombines TRBV5-1 with TRBJ2-7; D gene unclear. The ends were cut back, 0 bases at V and 0 bases at J, with 4 bases in the middle. Germline V gene lookup returns CDR1 SGHRS and CDR2 YFSETQ. CDR3 size: 13 residues. The CDR3 protein is CASSLAGSYEQYF. The CDR3 nucleotides are TGCGCCAGCAGCTTGGCAGGCTCCTACGAGCAGTACTTC.

A few counts support this clone. The V call is TRBV10-3, the J call TRBJ1-4; TRBD1 might be the D (5 bases). V dropped 3 bases and J dropped 3 bases, with 11 bases sitting between them. The V gene's germline CDR1 is ENHRY and CDR2 SYGVKD. The CDR3 is 15 residues long. The chain's CDR3 is CAISDGGAANEKLFF. DNA for the CDR3: TGTGCCATCAGTGACGGTGGGGCGGCTAATGAAAAACTGTTTTTT.

This sequence joins TRBV19 and TRBJ2-1; D remains unclear. V was cut by 5 bases and J by 3 bases, with 11 bases left in between. This CDR3 has 14 residues. Germline CDR1 reads LNHDA; CDR2 reads SQIVND (reference sequence). CDR3 loop: CASSPPQNYNEQFF. As DNA, the CDR3 is TGTGCCAGTAGTCCCCCCCAAAACTACAATGAGCAGTTCTTC.

The chain couples TRBV6-5 to TRBJ2-5, with TRBD2 identical over 12 bases. Germline lookup yields CDR1 MNHEY and CDR2 SVGAGI. The CDR3 length is 15 residues. The V segment lost 7 bases and the J segment 3 bases; nucleotides outside the gene matches: 6. CDR3 in amino acids: CASTYRLAGEETQYF. The DNA for the CDR3 is TGTGCCAGCACCTATAGACTAGCGGGAGAAGAGACCCAGTACTTC.

The J gene is TRBJ1-2, the V gene TRBV30; 8 bases fit TRBD1. J was trimmed by 2 bases and V by 2 bases; bases with no gene match: 4. The germline gives CDR1 GTSNPN, CDR2 SVGIG (reference sequence). CDR3 length: 14 amino acids. The CDR3, as DNA: TGTGCCTGGAGTACCCGGACAGGGAACTATGGCTACACCTTC. As protein: CAWSTRTGNYGYTF.

The chain is built from TRBV29-1 and TRBJ2-7; 9 nucleotides match TRBD1. The CDR3 runs to 15 residues. CDR1 SQVTM and CDR2 ANQGSEA come from the germline V gene. Trimming removed 0 bases from V and 3 bases from J; junction bases left unmatched: 6. CDR3 sequence (DNA): TGCAGCGTTGAAGACAAACCGGGACAGGGCTACGAGCAGTACTTC. Residues: CSVEDKPGQGYEQYF.